The clone carrying this T cell receptor beta chain was counted at least ten times. The antigen remains unidentified. A single record per CDR3 protein comes from TCRdb applying MiXCR to the 5' RACE reads. In the table there are about 430,000 distinct CDR3 sequences, roughly 18% of which are singletons. This record belongs to a study of T-cell memory formation after mild COVID-19. Whole-study findings and limits: The authors left the SARS-CoV-2 specificity of second-wave clones peaking on day 37 unconfirmed. The study found balanced CD4/CD8 in clones contracting day 15 to 85 and a CD4+ lean in later expanders.

Germline V lookup: CDR1 SGHTA, CDR2 FQGNSA. Losses at the gene ends were 6 bases for V and 1 base for J; bases not matched to a gene: 6. The CDR3 covers 15 residues. The gene calls are TRBV7-2 and TRBJ2-4; 7 nucleotides match TRBD2. The origin of this receptor is a man aged 18 to 30 who had mild COVID-19 (a few samples of this study predate the infection). Cell type and time point are not known. The sample taken for sequencing was PBMCs or a T cell subset sorted from them (not recorded which). In nucleotides, the CDR3 is TGTGCCAGCAGACCACTAGCGAATGCCAAAAACATTCAGTACTTC. Translating it yields CASRPLANAKNIQYF.